The 11 T cell receptor beta chains below all came from one sample that was sequenced in a study of OX40 agonist ivuxolimab in advanced cancers. Some clones are missing from TCRdb's copy, which holds only in-frame ones; the method was immunoSEQ multiplex PCR. The sample records about 70,000 clones, about 94% being singletons. This sample comprised CD4+ or CD8+ T cells sorted from blood, obtained in a trial of the OX40 agonist ivuxolimab. These receptor sequences come from an adult with an advanced solid tumor such as melanoma, head and neck, liver or kidney cancer.

The gene calls are TRBV6-1 and TRBJ2-3; D perhaps matches TRBD2 (7 bases). This CDR3 has 16 amino acids. V was cut by 4 bases and J by 0 bases, with 14 bases left in between. Germline V gives CDR1 MNHNS, CDR2 SASEGT. The CDR3 DNA reads TGTGCCAGCAGTGTCCTTAGGGGGGGCAGCACAGATACGCAGTATTTT. Its translation is CASSVLRGGSTDTQYF.

V gene TRBV7-8 combines with J gene TRBJ2-1, with 11 bases lining up with TRBD2. The germline gives CDR1 SGHVS, CDR2 FQNEAQ. Unmatched junction bases numbered 12, after V lost 3 bases and J lost 8 bases. The CDR3 is 17 residues long. In DNA form, the CDR3 reads TGTGCCAGCAGCTTCTACTTAGCGGGGGGGCTTTGGGATGAGCAGTTCTTC. It translates to CASSFYLAGGLWDEQFF.

The chain employs TRBV4-1 and TRBJ1-3, with TRBD1 matching over 9 bases. V gave up 2 bases and J gave up 4 bases; unmatched junction bases: 3. Germline V gene sequence: CDR1 MGHRA, CDR2 YSYEKL. The CDR3 contains 15 residues. CDR3 sequence reads: CASSQTGQGGNTIYF. The CDR3 DNA reads TGCGCCAGCAGCCAAACGGGACAGGGCGGAAACACCATATATTTT.

A few counts support this clone. The chain employs TRBV27 and TRBJ1-2; D is possibly TRBD1 (5 bases). The V and J ends lost 6 bases and 4 bases respectively, with 21 bases between them. This CDR3 spans 16 amino acids. Germline CDR1 MNHEY, CDR2 SMNVEV (reference sequence). The CDR3 DNA is TGTGCCAGCAGCCCAAAGAGGCAGGGCGGTATCTATGGCTACACCTTC. Translating gives CASSPKRQGGIYGYTF.

CDR3: CASSLVGGSSGANVLTF. Written as DNA, the CDR3 is TGTGCCAGCAGTTTAGTTGGGGGTAGCTCTGGGGCCAACGTCCTGACTTTC. This chain uses TRBV27 with TRBJ2-6; D could derive from TRBD1 or TRBD2 (5 bases each). CDR1 and CDR2 from the germline V gene are MNHEY and SMNVEV (reference sequence). V was clipped by 2 bases and J by 0 bases, with 11 bases between them. This CDR3 is built from 17 residues. Full variable domain (rest looked up from reference TRBV27 and TRBJ2-6): EAQVTQNPRYLITVTGKKLTVTCSQNMNHEYMSWYRQDPGLGLRQIYYSMNVEVTDKGDVPEGYKVSRKEKRNFPLILESPSPNQTSLYFCASSLVGGSSGANVLTFGAGSRLTVL.

The rearrangement links TRBV11-2 to TRBJ2-4, with no clear D. The CDR3 is made up of 13 amino acids. V shed 5 bases and J shed 8 bases, with 13 bases lying between them. Germline loops: CDR1 SGHAT, CDR2 FQNNGV. The CDR3 here is CASSHNGADIQYF. CDR3 coding DNA: TGTGCCAGCAGCCACAACGGAGCTGACATTCAGTACTTC.

The chain has TRBV4-2 and TRBJ2-5; 10 positions agree with TRBD2. From germline, CDR1 is LGHNA and CDR2 YNFKEQ. J lost 1 base, V lost 4 bases, and 3 bases had no gene match. The length of the CDR3 is 15 residues. In DNA form, the CDR3 reads TGTGCCAGCAGCCCCCGGACTAGCGGCCAAGAGACCCAGTACTTC. Its protein is CASSPRTSGQETQYF.

The V gene is TRBV6-1, the J gene TRBJ1-5; 7 nucleotides line up with TRBD1. Germline V lookup: CDR1 MNHNS, CDR2 SASEGT. The CDR3 is 14 residues long. V lost 3 bases, J lost 4 bases, and 3 bases stayed unmatched. The CDR3 sequence is CASSDPTGNQPQHF. The DNA of the CDR3 is TGTGCCAGCAGTGACCCGACAGGGAATCAGCCCCAGCATTTT.

The gene calls are TRBV5-6 and TRBJ2-7; the match to TRBD2 covers 7 bases. The CDR3 contains 14 residues. CDR1 and CDR2 from the germline V gene are SGHDT and YYEEEE. The V gene end was trimmed by 1 base and the J gene end by 4 bases; junction bases not matched to a gene: 5. The CDR3 sequence is CASSLRGGWYEQYF. CDR3 nucleotides: TGTGCCAGCAGCTTGCGCGGGGGATGGTACGAGCAGTACTTC.

This chain joins TRBV9 and TRBJ2-5; TRBD1 agrees at 10 bases. The ends lost 4 bases at V and 5 bases at J; junction bases unmatched: 8. Germline CDR1 SGDLS, CDR2 YYNGEE. The CDR3 is 15 amino acids. CDR3 protein: CASSYEGTGDETQYF. DNA of the CDR3: TGTGCCAGCAGCTATGAGGGGACAGGGGACGAGACCCAGTACTTC.

The chain joins TRBV7-9 to TRBJ2-1, with D possibly being TRBD2 (7 bases). With 8 bases removed from V and 7 bases from J, the gap between germline ends came to 15 bases. The CDR3 spans 13 residues. Germline assignment: CDR1 SEHNR and CDR2 FQNEAQ (reference sequence). The CDR3 nucleotides are TGTGCCAGCTATAACGGGGGGCTGAATGAGCAGTTCTTC. Translating gives CASYNGGLNEQFF.